Included here is one T cell receptor beta chain sequence, with context. Its antigen remains unknown. This record comes from a study of T cell repertoires in aging, cancer and after chemotherapy. A mixed TRB-A/B primer pool amplified rearranged TRB by multiplex touch-down PCR. TCRdb passed the multiplex PCR reads through MiXCR, listing each CDR3 protein once. The sample contains 5,000 or so distinct CDR3 sequences, approximately 38% of which appear only once. The germline gives CDR1 MNHNS, CDR2 SASEGT. The length of the CDR3 is 14 residues. V was clipped by 2 bases and J by 6 bases, with 8 bases between them. TCR beta rearrangements were amplified from peripheral blood genomic DNA. Study-level results: Lymphoid organ infiltration in hematological cancer patients may impair thymic emigration or peripheral T cell expansion. Across the chemotherapy interval, each cancer cohort showed higher median generation probability, suggesting thymic rebound.

Sequencing was performed on blood. The source is a human donor with a blood cancer. This chain links TRBV6-1 with TRBJ1-6; no definite D call. The CDR3 DNA follows: TGTGCCAGCAGTGAATTGGGAGTTAATTCACCCCTCCACTTT. Translation gives CASSELGVNSPLHF.